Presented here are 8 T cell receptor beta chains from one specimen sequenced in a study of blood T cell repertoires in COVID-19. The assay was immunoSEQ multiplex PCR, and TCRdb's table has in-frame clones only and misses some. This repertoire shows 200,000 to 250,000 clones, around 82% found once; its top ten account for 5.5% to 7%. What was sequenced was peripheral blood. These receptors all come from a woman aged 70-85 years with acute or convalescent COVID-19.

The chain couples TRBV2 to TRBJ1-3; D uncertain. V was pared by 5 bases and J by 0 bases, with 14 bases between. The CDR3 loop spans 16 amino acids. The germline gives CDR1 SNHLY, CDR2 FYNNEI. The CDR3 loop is CASSSTRLTSGNTIYF. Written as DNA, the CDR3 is TGTGCCAGCAGTTCAACAAGACTGACCTCTGGAAACACCATATATTTT.

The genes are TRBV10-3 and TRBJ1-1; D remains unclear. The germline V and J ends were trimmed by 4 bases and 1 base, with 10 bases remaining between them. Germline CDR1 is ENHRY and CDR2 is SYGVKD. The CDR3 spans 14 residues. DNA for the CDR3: TGTGCCATCAGTGCCCCGAACAGGAACACTGAAGCTTTCTTT. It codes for CAISAPNRNTEAFF.

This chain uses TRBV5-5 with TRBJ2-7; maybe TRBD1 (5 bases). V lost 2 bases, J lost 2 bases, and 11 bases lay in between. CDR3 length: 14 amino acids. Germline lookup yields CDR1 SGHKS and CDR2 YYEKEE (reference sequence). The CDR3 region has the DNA TGTGCCAGCAGCTTAGAGAGACAGACCTACGAGCAGTACTTC. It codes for CASSLERQTYEQYF.

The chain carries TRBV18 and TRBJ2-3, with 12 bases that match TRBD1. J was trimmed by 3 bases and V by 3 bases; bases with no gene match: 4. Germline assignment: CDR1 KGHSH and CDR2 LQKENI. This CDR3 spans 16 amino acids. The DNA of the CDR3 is TGTGCCAGCTCACCCCTGGGACAGGGGGCTACAGATACGCAGTATTTT. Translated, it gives CASSPLGQGATDTQYF.

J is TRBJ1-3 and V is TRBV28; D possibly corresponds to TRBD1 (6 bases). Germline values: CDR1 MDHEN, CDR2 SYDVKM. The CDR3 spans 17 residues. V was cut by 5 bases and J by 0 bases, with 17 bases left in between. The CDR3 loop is CASSQGQSTPSGNTIYF. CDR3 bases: TGTGCCAGCAGTCAAGGACAGTCCACCCCCTCTGGAAACACCATATATTTT.

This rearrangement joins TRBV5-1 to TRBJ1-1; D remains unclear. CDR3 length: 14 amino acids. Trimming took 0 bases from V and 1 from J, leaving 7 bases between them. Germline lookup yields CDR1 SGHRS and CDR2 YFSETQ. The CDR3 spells CASSLGTANTEAFF. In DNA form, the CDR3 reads TGCGCCAGCAGCTTGGGAACAGCGAACACTGAAGCTTTCTTT. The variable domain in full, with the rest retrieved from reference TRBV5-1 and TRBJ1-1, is KAGVTQTPRYLIKTRGQQVTLSCSPISGHRSVSWYQQTPGQGLQFLFEYFSETQRNKGNFPGRFSGRQFSNSRSEMNVSTLELGDSALYLCASSLGTANTEAFFGQGTRLTVV.

As DNA, the CDR3 is TGTGCCAGCAACCTCGGACAGGGGGCTTGGAATGAGCAGTTCTTC. Translation gives CASNLGQGAWNEQFF. This chain joins TRBV28 and TRBJ2-1; 11 bases map to TRBD1. Germline CDR1 and CDR2: MDHEN and SYDVKM. This CDR3 contains 15 residues. V was clipped by 7 bases and J by 7 bases; unmatched bases: 9. Complete variable domain (other parts from reference TRBV28 and TRBJ2-1): DVKVTQSSRYLVKRTGEKVFLECVQDMDHENMFWYRQDPGLGLRLIYFSYDVKMKEKGDIPEGYSVSREKKERFSLILESASTNQTSMYLCASNLGQGAWNEQFFGPGTRLTVL.

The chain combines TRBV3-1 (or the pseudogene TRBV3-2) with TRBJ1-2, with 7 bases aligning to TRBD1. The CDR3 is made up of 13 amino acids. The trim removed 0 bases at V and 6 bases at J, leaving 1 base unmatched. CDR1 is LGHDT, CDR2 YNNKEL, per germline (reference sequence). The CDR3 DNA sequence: TGTGCCAGCAGCCAAGAAACAGGGGATGGCTACACCTTC. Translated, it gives CASSQETGDGYTF.